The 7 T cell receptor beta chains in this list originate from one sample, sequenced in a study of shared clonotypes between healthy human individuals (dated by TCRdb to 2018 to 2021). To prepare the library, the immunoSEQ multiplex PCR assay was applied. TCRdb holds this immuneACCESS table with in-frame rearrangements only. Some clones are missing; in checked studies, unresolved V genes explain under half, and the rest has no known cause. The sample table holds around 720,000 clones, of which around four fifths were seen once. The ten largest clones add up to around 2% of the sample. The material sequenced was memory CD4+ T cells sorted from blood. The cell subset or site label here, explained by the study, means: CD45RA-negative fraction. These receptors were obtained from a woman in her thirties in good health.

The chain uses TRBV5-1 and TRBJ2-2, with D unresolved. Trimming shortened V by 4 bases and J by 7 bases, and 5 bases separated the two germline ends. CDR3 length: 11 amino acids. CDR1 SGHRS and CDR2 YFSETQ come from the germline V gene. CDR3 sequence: CASSQSGELFF. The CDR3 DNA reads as TGCGCCAGCAGCCAGAGCGGGGAGCTGTTTTTT.

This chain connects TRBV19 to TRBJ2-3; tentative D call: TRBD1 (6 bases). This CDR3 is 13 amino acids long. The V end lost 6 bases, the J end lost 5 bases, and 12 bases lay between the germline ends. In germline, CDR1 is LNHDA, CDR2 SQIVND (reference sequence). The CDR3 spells CASRQGSEDTQYF. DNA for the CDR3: TGTGCCAGTAGGCAGGGGTCGGAAGATACGCAGTATTTT.

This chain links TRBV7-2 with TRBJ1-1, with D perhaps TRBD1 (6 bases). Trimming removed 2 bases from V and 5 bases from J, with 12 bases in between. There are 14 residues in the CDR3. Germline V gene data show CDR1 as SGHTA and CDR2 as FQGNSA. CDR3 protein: CASSLRQGWTEAFF. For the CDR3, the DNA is TGTGCCAGCAGCTTACGGCAGGGGTGGACTGAAGCTTTCTTT.

The CDR3 coding sequence is TGTGCCAGCAGTTCCTCCGGCGGGAGGGGTCTAGGCGAGCAGTACTTC. Protein sequence: CASSSSGGRGLGEQYF. The rearrangement uses TRBV28 and TRBJ2-7, with 9 nucleotides matching TRBD2. J was trimmed by 6 bases and V by 4 bases; bases with no gene match: 13. The CDR3 is 16 amino acids. The V gene's germline CDR1 is MDHEN and CDR2 SYDVKM.

Written as DNA, the CDR3 is TGCGCCAGCAGTGAGCCCCCGGGGAATGAGCAGTTCTTC. Its translation is CASSEPPGNEQFF. V and J are TRBV10-1 and TRBJ2-1; D possibly corresponds to TRBD2 (5 bases). The CDR3 extends over 13 amino acids. The V end lost 2 bases, the J end lost 7 bases, and 9 bases lay between the germline ends. Germline loops: CDR1 WNHNN, CDR2 SYGVQD (reference sequence).

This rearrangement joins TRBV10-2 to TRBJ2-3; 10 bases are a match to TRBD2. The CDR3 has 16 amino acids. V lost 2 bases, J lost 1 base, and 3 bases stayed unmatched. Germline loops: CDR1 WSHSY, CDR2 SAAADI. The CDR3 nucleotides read TGCGCCAGCAGTGAGCCTAGCGGGGGACGCACAGATACGCAGTATTTT. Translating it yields CASSEPSGGRTDTQYF.

CDR3 protein: CASSLEVGGADNEKLFF. CDR3 nucleotides: TGTGCCAGCAGCTTAGAGGTTGGGGGCGCCGATAATGAAAAACTGTTTTTT. The chain links TRBV7-9 to TRBJ1-4, with a tentative D call TRBD1 (6 bases). Trimming shortened V by 1 base and J by 4 bases, and 16 bases separated the two germline ends. Germline CDR1 reads SEHNR; CDR2 reads FQNEAQ (reference sequence). The CDR3 is 17 amino acids.